This section outlines one T cell receptor beta chain sequence together with its context. The antigen is undetermined. The primer mix had 60 Vbeta and 13 Jbeta primers. Sequencing used immunoSEQ multiplex PCR; TCRdb keeps in-frame clones, though not all of them. The table has 150,000 or so clones, 79% seen once. These data originate in a study of cytomegalovirus exposure and HLA in healthy donors. Study-level results: An analysis done earlier found most TCR beta V segments productive about 87% or about 30% of the time. Later, an analysis showed that TCR beta chains associated with HLA were more clonally expanded than others that were equally common.

Germline V gives CDR1 LNHDA, CDR2 SQIVND (reference sequence). This CDR3 is 12 amino acids long. Deletions cut 5 bases from V and 7 bases from J, with 11 bases between. The V gene is TRBV19, the J gene TRBJ2-5; D ambiguous. The source material was PBMCs. The clonotype comes from a man aged 25 to 40 in good health and CMV-seropositive. CDR3 DNA: TGTGCCAGTAGTCCTGTATCGGGGACCCAGTACTTC. Residues: CASSPVSGTQYF.